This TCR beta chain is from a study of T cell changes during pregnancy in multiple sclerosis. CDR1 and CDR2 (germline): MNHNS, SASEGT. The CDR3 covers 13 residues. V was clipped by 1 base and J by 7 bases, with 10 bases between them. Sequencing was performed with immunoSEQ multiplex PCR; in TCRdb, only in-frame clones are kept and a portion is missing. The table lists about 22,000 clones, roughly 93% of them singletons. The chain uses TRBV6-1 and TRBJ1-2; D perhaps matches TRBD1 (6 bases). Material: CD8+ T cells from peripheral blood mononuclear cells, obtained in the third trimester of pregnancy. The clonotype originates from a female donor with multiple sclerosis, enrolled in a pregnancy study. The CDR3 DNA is TGTGCCAGCAGTGAAGAAGGGGGGGGTGGCTACACCTTC. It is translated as CASSEEGGGGYTF.